Presented here are 19 T cell receptor beta chains from one specimen sequenced in a study of shared clonotypes between healthy human individuals. Naivety among CD8 cells was defined by CD45RO negativity and positive CCR7 selection, thereby excluding terminally differentiated effector memory CD45RA+ cells. The method was immunoSEQ multiplex PCR; TCRdb's version includes in-frame clones alone and lacks a portion of them. The table has about 580,000 clones, nearly 98% seen once. Material for sequencing was naive CD8+ T cells sorted from blood. These receptors originate from a man aged 25-40 years in good health.

The chain has TRBV7-9 and TRBJ2-5; D is possibly TRBD2 (7 bases). This CDR3 is 14 amino acids long. Trimming left V 5 bases short and J 6 bases short, with 16 bases between. CDR1 and CDR2 from the germline V gene are SEHNR and FQNEAQ (reference sequence). The DNA of the CDR3 is TGTGCCAGCAGCCACAGAGAGGGGGGGAAGACCCAGTACTTC. Its protein product is CASSHREGGKTQYF.

The V and J genes are TRBV27 and TRBJ2-7; 11 bases match TRBD2. The germline gives CDR1 MNHEY, CDR2 SMNVEV (reference sequence). This CDR3 spans 14 amino acids. V lost 7 bases and J lost 6; bases outside the gene matches: 8. CDR3 amino acids: CASTALAGASEQYF. Written as DNA, the CDR3 is TGTGCCAGCACCGCACTAGCGGGAGCCTCCGAGCAGTACTTC.

This chain uses TRBV4-1 with TRBJ2-7; D is perhaps TRBD2 (5 bases). CDR3 length equals 16 residues. Trimming removed 2 bases at V and 4 bases at J, with 18 bases between. Per germline, CDR1 MGHRA and CDR2 YSYEKL. CDR3 sequence reads: CASSQRVPGGLYEQYF. For the CDR3, the DNA is TGCGCCAGCAGCCAACGTGTTCCTGGCGGGCTGTACGAGCAGTACTTC.

V usage is TRBV7-9 and J usage is TRBJ2-2; D is unclear. The CDR3 consists of 15 residues. V lost 1 base and J 1 base, leaving 7 bases between the germline ends. Looked up from germline, CDR1 is SEHNR and CDR2 is FQNEAQ (reference sequence). The CDR3 reads CASSLVSMNTGELFF. CDR3 bases: TGTGCCAGCAGCTTAGTTTCTATGAACACCGGGGAGCTGTTTTTT.

The CDR3 loop reads CASSPRGLADEQFF. The CDR3 bases are TGTGCCAGCAGCCCCCGGGGACTAGCCGATGAGCAGTTCTTC. The chain joins TRBV11-3 to TRBJ2-1; 9 nucleotides match TRBD2. The CDR3 length is 14 residues. Germline CDR1 SGHNT, CDR2 YENEEA. The ends lost 5 bases at V and 8 bases at J; junction bases unmatched: 7.

The chain recombines TRBV29-1 with TRBJ2-7; TRBD2 might be the D (5 bases). CDR1 is SQVTM, CDR2 ANQGSEA, per germline. V dropped 3 bases and J dropped 4 bases, with 13 bases sitting between them. The CDR3 runs 13 residues. The DNA for the CDR3 is TGCAGCGTTGAGTATAGACTACCATACGAGCAGTACTTC. This translates into CSVEYRLPYEQYF.

The rearrangement links TRBV7-9 to TRBJ2-7; D may be TRBD1 (5 bases). The germline V gene has CDR1 SEHNR and CDR2 FQNEAQ (reference sequence). V lost 1 base to trimming and J lost 3 bases, with 7 bases between them. The CDR3 covers 13 residues. The CDR3 coding sequence is TGTGCCAGCAGCTTAGAGGGGATCTACGAGCAGTACTTC. Its translation is CASSLEGIYEQYF.

V and J are TRBV9 and TRBJ2-7; perhaps TRBD1 as D (7 bases). V was cut by 3 bases and J by 3 bases, with 13 bases left in between. The CDR3 runs 14 residues. The germline V gene encodes CDR1 SGDLS and CDR2 YYNGEE. The CDR3 here is CASSAGGQGYEQYF. The CDR3 coding sequence is TGTGCCAGCAGCGCAGGGGGGCAGGGCTACGAGCAGTACTTC.

V and J are TRBV9 and TRBJ2-3; TRBD2 matches at 7 bases. The germline V gene encodes CDR1 SGDLS and CDR2 YYNGEE. V dropped 3 bases and J dropped 2; count of bases not matched to a gene: 15. This CDR3 region has 18 residues. This CDR3 reads CASSASGLIAGLTDTQYF. The CDR3 DNA follows: TGTGCCAGCAGCGCAAGCGGACTAATAGCGGGCCTCACAGATACGCAGTATTTT.

This chain uses TRBV13 with TRBJ2-1; D is ambiguous. The V and J ends lost 5 bases and 7 bases respectively, with 15 bases between them. This CDR3 is built from 14 residues. The V gene's germline CDR1 is PRHDT and CDR2 FYEKMQ (reference sequence). In DNA, the CDR3 is TGTGCCAGCAGCCTCACGGGCCTCGGAAATGAGCAGTTCTTC. This codes for CASSLTGLGNEQFF.

CDR3 coding DNA: TGTGCCAGCTCCGGGACTAGCGGGGGCTACACAGATACGCAGTATTTT. Amino acids: CASSGTSGGYTDTQYF. The chain couples TRBV18 to TRBJ2-3; 14 nucleotides line up with TRBD2. This CDR3 comprises 16 residues. Germline V gives CDR1 KGHSH, CDR2 LQKENI. V lost 6 bases to trimming and J lost 2 bases; unmatched junction nucleotides: 4.

The chain couples TRBV6-1 to TRBJ2-4; possible D gene TRBD2, 6 bases. With 4 bases removed from V and 8 bases from J, the gap between germline ends came to 24 bases. CDR3 size: 17 residues. Germline CDR1 MNHNS, CDR2 SASEGT. The CDR3 protein is CASSGGSGLLMFDIQYF. CDR3 sequence (DNA): TGTGCCAGCAGTGGCGGATCGGGACTCCTTATGTTCGACATTCAGTACTTC.

The chain employs TRBV4-1 and TRBJ2-5; unclear D gene. The germline CDR1 and CDR2 sequences are MGHRA and YSYEKL. This CDR3 region has 13 residues. The ends were cut back, 0 bases at V and 5 bases at J, with 7 bases in the middle. CDR3 in amino acids: CASSQEGLETQYF. DNA for the CDR3: TGCGCCAGCAGCCAAGAAGGTTTGGAGACCCAGTACTTC.

The chain uses TRBV2 and TRBJ1-2; possible D gene TRBD1, 5 bases. The CDR3 has 13 residues. The germline gives CDR1 SNHLY, CDR2 FYNNEI. V was cut by 9 bases and J by 4 bases, with 15 bases left in between. The CDR3 bases are TGTGCCAGTTTGCTGGGGGAAGCCTATGGCTACACCTTC. This gives the protein CASLLGEAYGYTF.

The chain's CDR3 is CASSGITQGGHYGYTF. In nucleotides, the CDR3 is TGTGCCAGCAGCGGAATCACACAGGGGGGGCACTATGGCTACACCTTC. The chain recombines TRBV9 with TRBJ1-2; TRBD1 matches at 8 bases. Germline trimming cut 3 bases from V and 3 bases from J; bases unmatched to any gene: 10. Germline CDR1 is SGDLS and CDR2 is YYNGEE. This CDR3 region has 16 residues.

The chain links TRBV7-9 to TRBJ2-7, with 9 bases that match TRBD1. Germline lookup yields CDR1 SEHNR and CDR2 FQNEAQ (reference sequence). Trimming at V came to 5 bases and at J to 2 bases, leaving 13 bases not matched to a gene. The CDR3 totals 17 residues. CDR3 nucleotides: TGTGCCAGCAGCCCCCCATGGGGTAGACAGGGGGCCTACGAGCAGTACTTC. Protein product: CASSPPWGRQGAYEQYF.

This chain uses TRBV5-3 with TRBJ1-5; weak D call: TRBD1 (5 bases). TRBV5-3 is marked as an open reading frame, function uncertain. The CDR3 totals 14 residues. V lost 1 base to trimming and J lost 9 bases, with 14 bases between them. CDR3 in DNA: TGTGCCAGAAGCTTGAATTATAGCGACAGGCCCCAGCATTTT. Its translation: CARSLNYSDRPQHF.

The chain combines TRBV9 with TRBJ2-3; 10 nucleotides agree with TRBD2. This CDR3 contains 15 residues. The V gene's germline CDR1 is SGDLS and CDR2 YYNGEE. V shed 3 bases, J shed 8 bases, and the junction held 9 bases outside the gene matches. The CDR3 sequence: CASSEGSSGSATQYF. The CDR3 region has the DNA TGTGCCAGCAGCGAGGGGTCTAGCGGGAGTGCTACGCAGTATTTT.

The V gene is TRBV7-9, the J gene TRBJ1-2; D uncertain. Germline lookup yields CDR1 SEHNR and CDR2 FQNEAQ (reference sequence). Trimming pared 2 bases from V and 8 bases from J, leaving 15 bases between. The CDR3 covers 14 residues. CDR3 DNA: TGTGCCAGCAGCTTACTGGTCGGCGGCCTGGGCTACACCTTC. It is translated as CASSLLVGGLGYTF.